This TCR beta chain comes out of a study of blood T cell repertoires in COVID-19. The CDR3 totals 12 residues. Germline V gene data show CDR1 as MDHEN and CDR2 as SYDVKM. Between the trimmed V and J ends, which lost 4 bases and 3 bases, there was a span of 6 bases. Produced via immunoSEQ multiplex PCR; TCRdb's table is partial and in-frame only. Among around 200,000 clones listed, 84% were seen once. The gene calls are TRBV28 and TRBJ1-2; D is ambiguous. Source material: peripheral blood. This sequence was found in a woman older than 75 with active or convalescent COVID-19. The CDR3 DNA sequence: TGTGCCAGCAGTTCTCAGGACTATGGCTACACCTTC. Translated: CASSSQDYGYTF.